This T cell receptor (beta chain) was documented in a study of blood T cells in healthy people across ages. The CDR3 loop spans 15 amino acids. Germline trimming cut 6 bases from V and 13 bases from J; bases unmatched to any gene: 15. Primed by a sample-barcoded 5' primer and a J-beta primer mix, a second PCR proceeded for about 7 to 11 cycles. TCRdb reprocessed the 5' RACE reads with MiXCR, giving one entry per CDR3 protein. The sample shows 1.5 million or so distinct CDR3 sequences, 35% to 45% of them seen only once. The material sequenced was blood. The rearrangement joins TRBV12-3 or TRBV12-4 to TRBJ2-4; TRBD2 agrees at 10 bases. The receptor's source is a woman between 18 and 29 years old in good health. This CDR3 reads CASSVGLADTYGQYF. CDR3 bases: TGTGCCAGCAGCGTAGGACTAGCGGATACCTACGGGCAGTACTTC.